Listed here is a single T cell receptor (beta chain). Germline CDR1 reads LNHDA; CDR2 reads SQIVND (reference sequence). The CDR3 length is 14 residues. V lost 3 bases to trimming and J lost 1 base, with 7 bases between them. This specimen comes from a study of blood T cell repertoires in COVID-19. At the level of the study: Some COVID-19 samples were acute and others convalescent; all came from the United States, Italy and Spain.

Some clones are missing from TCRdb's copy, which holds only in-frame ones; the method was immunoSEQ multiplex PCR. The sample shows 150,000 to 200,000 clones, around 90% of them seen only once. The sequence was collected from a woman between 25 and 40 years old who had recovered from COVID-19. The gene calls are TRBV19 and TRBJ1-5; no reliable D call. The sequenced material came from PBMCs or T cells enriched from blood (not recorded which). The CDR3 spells CASSMRESNQPQHF. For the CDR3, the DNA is TGTGCCAGTAGTATGCGAGAGAGCAATCAGCCCCAGCATTTT. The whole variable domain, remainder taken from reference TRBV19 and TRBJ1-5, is DGGITQSPKYLFRKEGQNVTLSCEQNLNHDAMYWYRQDPGQGLRLIYYSQIVNDFQKGDIAEGYSVSREKKESFPLTVTSAQKNPTAFYLCASSMRESNQPQHFGDGTRLSIL.